The present T cell receptor beta chain was sequenced within a study of radiotherapy plus CTLA-4 blockade in lung cancer. Whole-study results and caveats: After treatment with radiotherapy plus ipilimumab, TCR clones that came from the tumor expanded in blood.

This table comes from immunoSEQ multiplex PCR, and its TCRdb copy is limited to in-frame clones, with some not included. The table records 80,000 to 100,000 clones, under 85% of them present only once. The CDR3 has 15 amino acids. V lost 3 bases and J 3 bases, leaving 15 bases between the germline ends. Germline V gene sequence: CDR1 SEHNR, CDR2 FQNEAQ (reference sequence). As for this clone: What it binds is unknown.

The genes are TRBV7-9 and TRBJ2-7; D perhaps matches TRBD2 (6 bases). This TCR came from a human donor with non-small cell lung cancer who had a partial response to radiotherapy plus ipilimumab. Some clones in this sample may be carry-over from other donors' samples. The source material was peripheral blood, sampled from a patient treated with radiotherapy plus ipilimumab. The CDR3 sequence is CASSLTREANYEQYF. CDR3 nucleotide sequence: TGTGCCAGCAGCTTGACTAGAGAGGCAAACTACGAGCAGTACTTC.